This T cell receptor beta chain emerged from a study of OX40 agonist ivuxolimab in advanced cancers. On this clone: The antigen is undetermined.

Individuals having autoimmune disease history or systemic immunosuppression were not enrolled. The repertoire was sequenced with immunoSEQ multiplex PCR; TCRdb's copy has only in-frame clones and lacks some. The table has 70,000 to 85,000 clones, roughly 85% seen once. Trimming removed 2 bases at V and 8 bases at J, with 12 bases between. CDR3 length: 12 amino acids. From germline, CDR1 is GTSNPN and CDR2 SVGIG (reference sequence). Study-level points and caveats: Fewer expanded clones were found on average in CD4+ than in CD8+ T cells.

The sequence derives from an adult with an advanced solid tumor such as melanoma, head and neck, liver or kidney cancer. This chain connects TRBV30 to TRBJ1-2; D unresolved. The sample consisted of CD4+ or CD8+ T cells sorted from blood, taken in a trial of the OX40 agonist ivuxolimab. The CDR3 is CAWSQAESGYTF. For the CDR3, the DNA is TGTGCCTGGAGTCAGGCAGAGAGCGGCTACACCTTC.